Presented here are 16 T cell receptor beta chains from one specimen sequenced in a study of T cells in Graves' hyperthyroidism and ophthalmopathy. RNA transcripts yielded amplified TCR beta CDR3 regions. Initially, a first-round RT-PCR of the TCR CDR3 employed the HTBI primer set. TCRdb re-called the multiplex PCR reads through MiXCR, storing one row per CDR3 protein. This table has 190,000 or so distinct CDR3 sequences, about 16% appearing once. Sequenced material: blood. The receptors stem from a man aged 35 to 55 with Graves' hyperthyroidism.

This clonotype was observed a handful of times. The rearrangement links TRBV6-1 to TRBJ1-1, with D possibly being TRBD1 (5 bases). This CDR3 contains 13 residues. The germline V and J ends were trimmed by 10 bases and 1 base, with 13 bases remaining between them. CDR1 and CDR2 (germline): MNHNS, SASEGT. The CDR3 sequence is CATGGFTNTEAFF. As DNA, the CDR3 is TGTGCCACCGGGGGGTTTACGAACACTGAAGCTTTCTTT.

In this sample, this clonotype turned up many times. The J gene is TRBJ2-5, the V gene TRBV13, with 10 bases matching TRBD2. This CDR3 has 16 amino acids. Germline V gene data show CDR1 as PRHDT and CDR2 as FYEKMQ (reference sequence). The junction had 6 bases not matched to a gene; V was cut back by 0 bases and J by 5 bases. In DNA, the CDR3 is TGTGCCAGCAGCTTAGGCCTAGCGGGGGTCCGGGAGACCCAGTACTTC. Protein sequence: CASSLGLAGVRETQYF. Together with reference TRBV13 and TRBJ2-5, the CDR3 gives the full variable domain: AAGVIQSPRHLIKEKRETATLKCYPIPRHDTVYWYQQGPGQDPQFLISFYEKMQSDKGSIPDRFSAQQFSDYHSELNMSSLELGDSALYFCASSLGLAGVRETQYFGPGTRLLVL.

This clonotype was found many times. DNA of the CDR3: TGTGCCAGCAGCCTTAGCTTCCGCTACGAGCAGTACTTC. Amino acids: CASSLSFRYEQYF. The chain combines TRBV7-6 with TRBJ2-7; no clear D. Germline values: CDR1 SGHVS, CDR2 FNYEAQ. The V end was cut by 5 bases, the J end by 3 bases, with 11 bases between. The CDR3 is 13 residues long.

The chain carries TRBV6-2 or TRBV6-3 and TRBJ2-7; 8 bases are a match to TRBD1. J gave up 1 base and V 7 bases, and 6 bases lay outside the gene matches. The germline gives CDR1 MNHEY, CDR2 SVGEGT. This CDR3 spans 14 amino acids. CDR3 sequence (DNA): TGTGCCAGCAACTGGGACAGGCTATCCTACGAGCAGTACTTC. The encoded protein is CASNWDRLSYEQYF.

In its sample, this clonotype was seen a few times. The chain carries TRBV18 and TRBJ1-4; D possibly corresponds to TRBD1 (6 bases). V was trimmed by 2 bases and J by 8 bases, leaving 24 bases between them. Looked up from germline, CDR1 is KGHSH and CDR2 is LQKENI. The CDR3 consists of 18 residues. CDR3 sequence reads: CASSPSPGQGRRGEKLFF. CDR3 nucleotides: TGTGCCAGCTCACCAAGTCCGGGGCAGGGGAGGAGAGGAGAAAAACTGTTTTTT.

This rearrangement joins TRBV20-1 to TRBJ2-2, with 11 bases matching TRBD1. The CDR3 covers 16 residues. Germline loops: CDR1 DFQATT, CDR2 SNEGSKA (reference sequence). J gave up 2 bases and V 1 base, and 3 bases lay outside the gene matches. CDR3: CSARGGQGANTGELFF. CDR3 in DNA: TGCAGTGCTAGAGGAGGACAGGGGGCAAACACCGGGGAGCTGTTTTTT.

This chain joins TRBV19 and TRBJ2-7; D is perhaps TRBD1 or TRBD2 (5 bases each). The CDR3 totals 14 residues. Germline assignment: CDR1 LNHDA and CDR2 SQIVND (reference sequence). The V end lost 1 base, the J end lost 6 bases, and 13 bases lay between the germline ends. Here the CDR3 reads CASSIGGGELEQYF. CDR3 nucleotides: TGTGCCAGTAGTATAGGTGGGGGAGAGCTCGAGCAGTACTTC.

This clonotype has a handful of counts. This chain's CDR3 is CASSDQGIEQFF. In nucleotides, the CDR3 is TGTGCCAGCAGCGACCAGGGGATCGAGCAGTTCTTC. The chain employs TRBV6-2 or TRBV6-3 and TRBJ2-1; D is perhaps TRBD1 (6 bases). V was clipped by 6 bases and J by 10 bases, with 13 bases between them. Germline loops: CDR1 MNHEY, CDR2 SVGEGT. CDR3 length: 12 amino acids.

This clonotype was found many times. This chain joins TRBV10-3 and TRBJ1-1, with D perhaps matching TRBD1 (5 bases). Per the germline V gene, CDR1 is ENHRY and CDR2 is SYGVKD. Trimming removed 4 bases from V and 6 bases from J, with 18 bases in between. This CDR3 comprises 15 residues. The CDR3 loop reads CAISGARGLGSEAFF. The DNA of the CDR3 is TGTGCCATCAGTGGGGCTCGGGGCCTGGGGTCTGAAGCTTTCTTT.

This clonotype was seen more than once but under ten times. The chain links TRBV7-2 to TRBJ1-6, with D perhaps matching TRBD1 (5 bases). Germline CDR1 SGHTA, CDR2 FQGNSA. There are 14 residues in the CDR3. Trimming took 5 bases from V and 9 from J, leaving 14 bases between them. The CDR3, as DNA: TGTGCCAGCAGCCTCCGGGACTTTGGTTCACCCCTCCACTTT. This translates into CASSLRDFGSPLHF. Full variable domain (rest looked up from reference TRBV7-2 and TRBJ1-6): GAGVSQSPSNKVTEKGKDVELRCDPISGHTALYWYRQSLGQGLEFLIYFQGNSAPDKSGLPSDRFSAERTGGSVSTLTIQRTQQEDSAVYLCASSLRDFGSPLHFGNGTRLTVT.

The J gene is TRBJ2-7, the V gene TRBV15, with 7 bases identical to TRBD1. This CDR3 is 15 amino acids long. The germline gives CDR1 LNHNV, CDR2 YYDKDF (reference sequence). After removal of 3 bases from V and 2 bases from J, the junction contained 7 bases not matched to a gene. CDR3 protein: CATSSFGTDTYEQYF. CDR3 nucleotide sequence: TGTGCCACCAGCAGTTTCGGGACAGACACCTACGAGCAGTACTTC.

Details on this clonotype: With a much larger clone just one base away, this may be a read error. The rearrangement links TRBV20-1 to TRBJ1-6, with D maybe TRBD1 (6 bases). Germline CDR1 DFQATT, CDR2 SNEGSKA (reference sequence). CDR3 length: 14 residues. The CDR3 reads CSAVEGQINPPLHF. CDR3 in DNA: TGCAGTGCTGTAGAGGGACAAATTAATCCACCCCTCCACTTT.

The CDR3 region has the DNA TGTGCCAGCAGCTTGCCTTCCTCGGAAGAACTGTTTTTT. Amino acids: CASSLPSSEELFF. The genes are TRBV5-4 and TRBJ1-4; D is undetermined. Per germline, CDR1 SGHNT and CDR2 YYREEE (reference sequence). This CDR3 comprises 13 residues. With 1 base removed from V and 12 bases from J, the gap between germline ends came to 13 bases.

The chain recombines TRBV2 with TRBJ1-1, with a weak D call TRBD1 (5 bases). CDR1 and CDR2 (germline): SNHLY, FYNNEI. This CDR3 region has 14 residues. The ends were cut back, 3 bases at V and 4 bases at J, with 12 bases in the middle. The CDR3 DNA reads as TGTGCCAGCAGTGAGGGGGATGCGACCACTGAAGCTTTCTTT. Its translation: CASSEGDATTEAFF.

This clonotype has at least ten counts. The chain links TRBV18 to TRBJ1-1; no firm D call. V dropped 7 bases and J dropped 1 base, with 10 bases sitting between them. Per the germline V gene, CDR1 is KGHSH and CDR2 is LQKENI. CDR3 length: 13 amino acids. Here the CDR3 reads CASCPRGNTEAFF. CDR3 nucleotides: TGTGCCAGCTGCCCCCGGGGGAACACTGAAGCTTTCTTT.

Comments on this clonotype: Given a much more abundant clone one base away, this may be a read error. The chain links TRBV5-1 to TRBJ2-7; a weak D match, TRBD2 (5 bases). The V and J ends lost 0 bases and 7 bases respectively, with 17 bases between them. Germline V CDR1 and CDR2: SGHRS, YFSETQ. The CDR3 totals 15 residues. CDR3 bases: TGCGCCAGCAGCTTGGGGGTGGGGAGTTCTCGGGAGCAGTACTTC. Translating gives CASSLGVGSSREQYF.